The clone carrying this T cell receptor beta chain was seen many times. Its antigen remains unknown. The sample belongs to a study of neurological immune-mediated disorders. Notes on the study in general: Phylogenetic grouping assigned the repertoires of 18 of 34 multiple sclerosis patients to a single cluster of related CDR3 sequences. This cluster may be a repertoire-level signature.

TCRdb reanalysed the 5' RACE reads using MiXCR and keeps one entry per CDR3 protein. This sample carries fewer than 85,000 distinct CDR3 sequences, 4.3% of them seen once, and the ten largest clones take 5% to 6%. The time point was: longitudinal time-point 3. The CDR3 sequence is 13 residues long. V lost 5 bases and J 8 bases, leaving 12 bases between the germline ends. The chain carries TRBV12-3 or TRBV12-4 and TRBJ1-4; no firm D call. Sequencing was done on a sample of PBMCs. The TCR was taken from a woman aged 60-70 years with multiple sclerosis. CDR3 in amino acids: CASSPRSGEKLFF. The DNA of the CDR3 is TGTGCCAGCAGTCCGCGGTCTGGGGAAAAACTGTTTTTT.